This record concerns one T cell receptor beta chain sequence. Its antigen is not known. The data derive from a study of cytomegalovirus exposure and HLA in healthy donors. Overall study findings and caveats: Later on, an analysis tied roughly 17,000 TCR beta sequences to HLA alleles at 0.05 false discovery rate. Follow-up analysis seemed to connect common viral pathogens with several of the most significant clusters identified. One variant, a missense change in DCLRE1C, was linked in a later analysis to TCR beta V- and J-gene trimming. Presence/absence analyses treated sequencing depth as roughly uniform across donors.

Germline values: CDR1 MNHEY, CDR2 SMNVEV (reference sequence). The V end was cut by 5 bases, the J end by 2 bases, with 16 bases between. The CDR3 covers 15 residues. The PCR made use of 60 Vbeta and 13 Jbeta primers. TCRdb's table, derived via immunoSEQ multiplex PCR, lists solely in-frame clones and lacks some. Of around 200,000 clones listed, over 75% were seen once; the top ten hold about a tenth. This chain links TRBV27 with TRBJ2-7, with D maybe TRBD1 (5 bases). The clonotype comes from a woman between 50 and 59 years old in good health and CMV-seropositive. The specimen was PBMCs. CDR3 sequence reads: CASSRIRDSTYEQYF. DNA for the CDR3: TGTGCCAGCAGTAGGATACGCGACAGTACCTACGAGCAGTACTTC.